Listed here is a single T cell receptor beta chain. The PCR employed 60 Vbeta primers together with 13 Jbeta primers. The table came from immunoSEQ multiplex PCR; TCRdb's copy has only in-frame clones and leaves some out. Its clone listing holds just over 200,000 clones. There are 18 residues in the CDR3. Germline lookup yields CDR1 SGHTA and CDR2 FQGTGA. V was clipped by 5 bases and J by 1 base, with 23 bases between them. The data were obtained in a study of cytomegalovirus exposure and HLA in healthy donors. The sequence derives from a girl aged 2-9 years in good health and CMV-seropositive. The specimen sequenced was PBMCs. The chain carries TRBV7-3 and TRBJ1-2, with D possibly TRBD1 on 6 matching bases. CDR3 coding DNA: TGTGCCAGCAGCCGGCGGGGGGGCAGGGGAGCGGTTAACTATGGCTACACCTTC. The encoded protein is CASSRRGGRGAVNYGYTF.